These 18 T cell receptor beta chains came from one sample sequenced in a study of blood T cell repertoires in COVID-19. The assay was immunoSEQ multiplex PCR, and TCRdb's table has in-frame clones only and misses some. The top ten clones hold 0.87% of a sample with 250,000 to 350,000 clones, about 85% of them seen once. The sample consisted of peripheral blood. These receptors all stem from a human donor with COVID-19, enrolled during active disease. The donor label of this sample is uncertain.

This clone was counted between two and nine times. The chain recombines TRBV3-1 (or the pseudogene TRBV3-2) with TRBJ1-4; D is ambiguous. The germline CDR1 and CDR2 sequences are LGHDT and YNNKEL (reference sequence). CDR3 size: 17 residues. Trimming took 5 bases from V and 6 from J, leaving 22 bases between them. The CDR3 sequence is CASSERPRNRHDEKLFF. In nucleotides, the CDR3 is TGTGCCAGCAGCGAGCGTCCGAGGAATCGGCATGATGAAAAACTGTTTTTT.

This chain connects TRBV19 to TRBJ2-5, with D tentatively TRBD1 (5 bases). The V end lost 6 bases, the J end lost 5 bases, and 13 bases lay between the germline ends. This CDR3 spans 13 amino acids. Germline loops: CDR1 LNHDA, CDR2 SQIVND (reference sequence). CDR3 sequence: CASRKMAGETQYF. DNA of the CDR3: TGTGCCAGTAGGAAAATGGCAGGGGAGACCCAGTACTTC.

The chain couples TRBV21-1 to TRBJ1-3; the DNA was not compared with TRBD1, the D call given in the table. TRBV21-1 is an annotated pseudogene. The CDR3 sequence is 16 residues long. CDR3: CASSRLDRDTGNTIYF. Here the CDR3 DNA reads TGTGCCAGCAGCAGACTGGACAGGGACACAGGAAACACCATATATTTT.

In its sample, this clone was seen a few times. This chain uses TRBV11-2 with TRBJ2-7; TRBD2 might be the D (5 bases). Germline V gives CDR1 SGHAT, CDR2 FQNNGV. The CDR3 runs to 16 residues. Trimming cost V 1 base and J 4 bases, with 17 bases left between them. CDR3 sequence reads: CASSLVGDREWYEQYF. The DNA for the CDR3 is TGTGCCAGCAGCTTAGTGGGTGATAGGGAGTGGTACGAGCAGTACTTC.

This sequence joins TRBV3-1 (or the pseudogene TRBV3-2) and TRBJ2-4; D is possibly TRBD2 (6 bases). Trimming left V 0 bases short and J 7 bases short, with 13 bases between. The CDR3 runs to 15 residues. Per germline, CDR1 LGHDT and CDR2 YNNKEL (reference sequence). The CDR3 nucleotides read TGTGCCAGCAGCCAAGAATGGCCTGGGGGGAACATTCAGTACTTC. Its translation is CASSQEWPGGNIQYF.

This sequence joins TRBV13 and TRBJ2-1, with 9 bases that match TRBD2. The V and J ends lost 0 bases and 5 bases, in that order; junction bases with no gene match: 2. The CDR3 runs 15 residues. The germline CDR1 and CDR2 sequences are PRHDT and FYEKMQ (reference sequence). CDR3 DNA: TGTGCCAGCAGCTTAGGGCTAGCGGGGAACAATGAGCAGTTCTTC. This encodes CASSLGLAGNNEQFF.

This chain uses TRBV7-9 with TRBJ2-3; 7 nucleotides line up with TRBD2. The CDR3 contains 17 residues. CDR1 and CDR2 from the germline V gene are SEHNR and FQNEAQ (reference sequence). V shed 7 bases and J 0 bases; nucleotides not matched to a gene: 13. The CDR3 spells CASTLWASGPSTDTQYF. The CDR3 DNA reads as TGTGCCAGCACCCTCTGGGCTAGCGGCCCCAGCACAGATACGCAGTATTTT.

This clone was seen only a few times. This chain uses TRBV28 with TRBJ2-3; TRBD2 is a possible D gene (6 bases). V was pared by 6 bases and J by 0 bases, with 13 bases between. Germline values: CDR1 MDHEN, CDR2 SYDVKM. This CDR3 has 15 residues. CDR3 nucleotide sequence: TGTGCCAGCAGACCCCCGGGACTGAGCACAGATACGCAGTATTTT. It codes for CASRPPGLSTDTQYF. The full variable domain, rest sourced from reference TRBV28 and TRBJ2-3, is DVKVTQSSRYLVKRTGEKVFLECVQDMDHENMFWYRQDPGLGLRLIYFSYDVKMKEKGDIPEGYSVSREKKERFSLILESASTNQTSMYLCASRPPGLSTDTQYFGPGTRLTVL.

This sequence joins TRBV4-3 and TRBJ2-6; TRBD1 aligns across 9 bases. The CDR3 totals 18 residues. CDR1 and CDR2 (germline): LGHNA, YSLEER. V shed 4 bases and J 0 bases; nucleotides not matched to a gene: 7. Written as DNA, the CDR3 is TGCGCCAGCAGCCGTGCCGGGACAGGGAGCTCTGGGGCCAACGTCCTGACTTTC. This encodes CASSRAGTGSSGANVLTF.

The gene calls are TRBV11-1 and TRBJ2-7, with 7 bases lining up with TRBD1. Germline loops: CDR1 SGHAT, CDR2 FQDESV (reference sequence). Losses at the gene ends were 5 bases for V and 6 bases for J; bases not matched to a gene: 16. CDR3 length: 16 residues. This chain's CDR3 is CASSPLTRQGSFEQYF. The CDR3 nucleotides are TGTGCCAGCAGCCCACTCACCCGACAGGGTAGTTTCGAGCAGTACTTC.

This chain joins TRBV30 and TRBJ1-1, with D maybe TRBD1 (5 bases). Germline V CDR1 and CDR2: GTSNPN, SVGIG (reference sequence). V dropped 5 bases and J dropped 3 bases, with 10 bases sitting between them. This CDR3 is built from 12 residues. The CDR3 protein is CAWGPGHTEAFF. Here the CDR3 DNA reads TGTGCCTGGGGTCCAGGGCACACTGAAGCTTTCTTT.

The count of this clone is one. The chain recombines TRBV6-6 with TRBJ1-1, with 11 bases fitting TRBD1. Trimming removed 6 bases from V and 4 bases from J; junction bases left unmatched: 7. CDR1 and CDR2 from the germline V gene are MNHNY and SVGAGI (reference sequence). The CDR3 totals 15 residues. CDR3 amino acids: CASSPGTGGATEAFF. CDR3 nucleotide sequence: TGTGCCAGCAGCCCCGGGACAGGGGGTGCCACTGAAGCTTTCTTT.

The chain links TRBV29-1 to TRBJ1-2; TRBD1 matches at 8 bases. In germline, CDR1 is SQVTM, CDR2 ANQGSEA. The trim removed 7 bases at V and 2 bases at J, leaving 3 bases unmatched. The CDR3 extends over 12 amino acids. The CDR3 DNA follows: TGCAGCGCACACAGGGGGAACTATGGCTACACCTTC. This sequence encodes CSAHRGNYGYTF.

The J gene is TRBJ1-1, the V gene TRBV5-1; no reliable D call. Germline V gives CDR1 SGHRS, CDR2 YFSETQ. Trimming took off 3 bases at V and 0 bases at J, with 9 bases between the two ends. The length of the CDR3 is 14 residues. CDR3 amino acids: CASSSLPVNTEAFF. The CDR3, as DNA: TGCGCCAGCAGCTCCCTCCCGGTGAACACTGAAGCTTTCTTT. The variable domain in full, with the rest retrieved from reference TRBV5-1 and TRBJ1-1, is KAGVTQTPRYLIKTRGQQVTLSCSPISGHRSVSWYQQTPGQGLQFLFEYFSETQRNKGNFPGRFSGRQFSNSRSEMNVSTLELGDSALYLCASSSLPVNTEAFFGQGTRLTVV.

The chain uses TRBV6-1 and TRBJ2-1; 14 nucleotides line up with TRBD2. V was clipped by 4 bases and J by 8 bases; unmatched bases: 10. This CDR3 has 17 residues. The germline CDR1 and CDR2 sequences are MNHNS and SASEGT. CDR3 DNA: TGTGCCAGCAGTGCCCCACCGACTAGCGGGAGGGCCCATGAGCAGTTCTTC. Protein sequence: CASSAPPTSGRAHEQFF.

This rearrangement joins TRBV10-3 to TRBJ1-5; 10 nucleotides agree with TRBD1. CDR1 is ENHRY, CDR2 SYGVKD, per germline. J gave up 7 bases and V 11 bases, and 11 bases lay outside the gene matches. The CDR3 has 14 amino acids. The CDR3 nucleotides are TGTGCCTCCAGAAGGACAGGGGGGGACCAGCCCCAGCATTTT. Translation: CASRRTGGDQPQHF.

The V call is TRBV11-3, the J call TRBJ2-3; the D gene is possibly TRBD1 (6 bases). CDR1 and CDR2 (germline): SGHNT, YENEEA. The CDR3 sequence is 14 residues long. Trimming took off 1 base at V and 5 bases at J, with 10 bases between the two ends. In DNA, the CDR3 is TGTGCCAGCAGCTTAGGGACAGTTGAAGATACGCAGTATTTT. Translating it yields CASSLGTVEDTQYF.

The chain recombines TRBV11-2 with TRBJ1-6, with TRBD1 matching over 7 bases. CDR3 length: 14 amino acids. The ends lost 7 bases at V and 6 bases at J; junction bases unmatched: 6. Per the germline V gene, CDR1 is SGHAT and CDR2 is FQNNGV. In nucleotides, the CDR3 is TGTGCCAGCACCTCCGGGACAGTTAATTCACCCCTCCACTTT. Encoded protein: CASTSGTVNSPLHF.